These T cell receptor beta chains were read from a single sample in a study of cytomegalovirus exposure and HLA in healthy donors. Profiled with immunoSEQ multiplex PCR; TCRdb holds only in-frame clones, not every one. The table shows 100,000 to 150,000 clones, with around four fifths occurring only once. Source material: PBMCs. These receptors were collected from a man aged 55 to 69 in good health and CMV-seropositive. Each CDR3 is given with its conserved first and last residue. D genes are given only for firm matches. The size entry is marked missing in some rows and otherwise reads once, few, many or a size class.

TRBJ1-5,-,few,TRBV28,CASREEDRHNQPQHF,TGTGCCAGCAGGGAGGAAGACAGGCACAATCAGCCCCAGCATTTT
TRBJ2-4,TRBD1,-,TRBV15,CATSRGQGANSQYF,TGTGCCACCAGCAGAGGACAGGGGGCAAACAGTCAGTACTTC
TRBJ1-1,TRBD1,-,TRBV28,CASSAHDRGTEAFF,TGTGCCAGCAGTGCCCATGACAGGGGAACTGAAGCTTTCTTT
TRBJ2-3,TRBD2,-,TRBV29-1,CSVDPSGNRGDTQYF,TGCAGCGTTGACCCTAGCGGGAATAGGGGGGATACGCAGTATTTT
TRBJ2-1,-,few,TRBV7-3,CASSPGSGHEQFF,TGTGCCAGCAGCCCGGGGAGTGGCCATGAGCAGTTCTTC
TRBJ2-1,-,-,TRBV30,CAWSAMTEQFF,TGTGCCTGGAGTGCCATGACAGAGCAGTTCTTC
TRBJ2-7,-,-,TRBV5-1,CASSDDSYEQYF,TGCGCCAGCAGCGATGACAGCTACGAGCAGTACTTC
TRBJ2-7,-,once,TRBV5-1,CASSFPGAYEQYF,TGCGCCAGCAGCTTCCCAGGGGCCTACGAGCAGTACTTC
TRBJ1-3,TRBD1,once,TRBV5-4,CASSFGQAISGNTIYF,TGTGCCAGCAGCTTCGGACAGGCTATCTCTGGAAACACCATATATTTT
TRBJ2-5,TRBD2,-,TRBV28,CASSPPTSGKQETQYF,TGTGCCAGCAGTCCTCCGACTAGCGGCAAACAAGAGACCCAGTACTTC
TRBJ1-1,-,-,TRBV7-2,CASSSPTGRDTEAFF,TGTGCCAGCAGCTCTCCGACAGGCAGGGACACTGAAGCTTTCTTT
TRBJ1-6,-,-,TRBV10-3,CAIRGPTYNSPLHF,TGTGCCATCAGGGGGCCGACCTATAATTCACCCCTCCACTTT
TRBJ1-4,TRBD1,few,TRBV28,CASSRWDRSNEKLFF,TGTGCCAGCAGTAGATGGGACAGATCGAATGAAAAACTGTTTTTT
TRBJ1-1,-,few,TRBV5-4,CASSPGQLRMNTEAFF,TGTGCCAGCAGCCCTGGACAGCTCAGGATGAACACTGAAGCTTTCTTT
TRBJ1-5,-,few,TRBV10-3,CATGAEGSNQPQHF,TGTGCCACAGGGGCCGAGGGGAGCAATCAGCCCCAGCATTTT
TRBJ1-5,-,-,TRBV19,CASRRRGQPQHF,TGTGCCAGTAGGAGGAGGGGACAGCCCCAGCATTTT
TRBJ1-3,-,few,TRBV30,CAWSVNGRNTIYF,TGTGCCTGGAGTGTAAACGGGAGAAACACCATATATTTT
TRBJ1-1,-,few,TRBV25-1,CASSAPGRVEAFF,TGTGCCAGCAGTGCCCCAGGTAGAGTTGAAGCTTTCTTT
TRBJ2-2,-,-,TRBV10-2,CASASTGPANTGELFF,TGCGCCAGTGCCTCGACAGGACCCGCGAACACCGGGGAGCTGTTTTTT
TRBJ1-3,TRBD1,-,TRBV15,CATSTGQGASGNTIYF,TGTGCCACCAGCACCGGACAGGGGGCCAGTGGAAACACCATATATTTT
TRBJ1-2,TRBD1,-,TRBV19,CASSWLRTGGTGYTF,TGTGCCAGTAGTTGGCTAAGGACAGGGGGGACGGGCTACACCTTC
TRBJ2-7,TRBD2,-,TRBV5-6,CASSPAAGVSYEQYF,TGTGCCAGCAGTCCTGCGGCGGGGGTCTCCTACGAGCAGTACTTC
TRBJ1-1,TRBD1,-,TRBV18,CASSGDRDTEAFF,TGTGCCAGCTCTGGGGACAGGGACACTGAAGCTTTCTTT
TRBJ1-1,-,once,TRBV15,CATSEGGSTEAFF,TGTGCCACCAGCGAGGGGGGGAGCACTGAAGCTTTCTTT
TRBJ2-1,-,-,TRBV11-2,CASSHQYRGEDEQFF,TGTGCCAGCAGCCATCAGTACCGAGGGGAGGATGAGCAGTTCTTC
TRBJ1-4,TRBD1,-,TRBV10-1,CASSATRGRNEKLFF,TGCGCCAGCAGTGCGACCAGGGGGCGGAATGAAAAACTGTTTTTT
TRBJ2-7,TRBD1,-,TRBV5-6,CASSFIDRDRSYEQYF,TGTGCCAGCAGCTTTATAGACCGGGACAGATCCTACGAGCAGTACTTC